A single sample is the source of the 22 T cell receptor beta chains below, sequenced in a study of T cells expressing NK-cell markers. Reprocessing the 5' RACE reads, TCRdb reports a single entry for every CDR3 protein and omits DNA. The sample spans 150,000 or so distinct CDR3 sequences; the ten largest clones claim 37%. The sequencing sample was made of blood T cells: a sorted CD56 or NKG2C T cell subset, CD4+ or CD8+ T cells, or bulk PBMC T cells (not recorded which). Receptor source: a woman between 45 and 60 years old in good health.

This chain uses TRBV10-3 with TRBJ2-3; the TCRdb call, TRBD1, lacks DNA for checking. The V gene's germline CDR1 is ENHRY and CDR2 SYGVKD. CDR3 length: 16 amino acids. This CDR3 is CAISDPGGGFTDTQYF.

The chain is built from TRBV7-9 and TRBJ2-1. Germline V lookup: CDR1 SEHNR, CDR2 FQNEAQ (reference sequence). The CDR3 length is 14 residues. CDR3 region: CASSGWAPWDEQFF.

V and J are TRBV24-1 and TRBJ1-2; TCRdb proposes TRBD1, but this gene call is untestable without DNA. The CDR3 is made up of 14 amino acids. The germline V gene encodes CDR1 KGHDR and CDR2 SFDVKD. The CDR3: CATSETEGAGGYTF.

The CDR3 here is CASSPTGTANTEAFF. The chain combines TRBV7-9 with TRBJ1-1; TCRdb names TRBD1, which stays unverified in the absence of DNA. The CDR3 covers 15 residues. Looked up from germline, CDR1 is SEHNR and CDR2 is FQNEAQ (reference sequence).

V is TRBV5-4 and J is TRBJ2-3; the TCRdb D gene call, TRBD2, has no DNA to confirm it. The CDR3 is 15 amino acids. CDR1 and CDR2 (germline): SGHNT, YYREEE (reference sequence). CDR3 amino acids: CASSFSGRREDTQYF.

The J gene is TRBJ2-5, the V gene TRBV7-9; absent DNA, TCRdb's TRBD1 call cannot be checked. The CDR3 extends over 14 amino acids. Germline assignment: CDR1 SEHNR and CDR2 FQNEAQ (reference sequence). CDR3 residues: CASSLITGLETQYF.

The chain combines TRBV5-1 with TRBJ1-1. From germline, CDR1 is SGHRS and CDR2 YFSETQ. The CDR3 consists of 14 residues. This chain's CDR3 is CASSLLTTNTEAFF.

V gene TRBV20-1 combines with J gene TRBJ2-4; TCRdb reports TRBD1, a call that lacks DNA to check it against. This CDR3 is 15 amino acids long. Germline V gives CDR1 DFQATT, CDR2 SNEGSKA (reference sequence). This CDR3 is CSARGAGGGGNIQYF.

The genes are TRBV6-6 and TRBJ1-4. The CDR3 covers 19 residues. Germline V gene data show CDR1 as MNHNY and CDR2 as SVGAGI (reference sequence). CDR3 residues: CASSARDDPTILPNEKLFF.

V is TRBV27 and J is TRBJ2-2; TCRdb selects TRBD1, and the lack of DNA leaves this call unchecked. Germline assignment: CDR1 MNHEY and CDR2 SMNVEV (reference sequence). This CDR3 region has 12 residues. CDR3 sequence: CATTGGSGELFF.

This CDR3 reads CASSLSRDRGHEQYF. The V and J genes are TRBV27 and TRBJ2-7; TCRdb designates TRBD1, a call that cannot be tested without DNA. This CDR3 has 15 amino acids. From germline, CDR1 is MNHEY and CDR2 SMNVEV (reference sequence).

The V call is TRBV4-1, the J call TRBJ2-2. Germline V gene sequence: CDR1 MGHRA, CDR2 YSYEKL. The CDR3 is 14 residues long. CDR3 amino acids: CASSRLLSTGELFF.

The chain's CDR3 is CASTSGSTGELFF. The rearrangement joins TRBV5-1 to TRBJ2-2; TCRdb's D call of TRBD2 is untestable without DNA. Germline CDR1 and CDR2: SGHRS and YFSETQ. This CDR3 region has 13 residues.

This sequence joins TRBV11-3 and TRBJ2-5; as DNA is missing, the TRBD2 call by TCRdb cannot be tested. This CDR3 region has 16 residues. CDR1 and CDR2 from the germline V gene are SGHNT and YENEEA. The CDR3 loop reads CASSLEGLAGPETQYF. Complete variable domain (other parts from reference TRBV11-3 and TRBJ2-5): EAGVVQSPRYKIIEKKQPVAFWCNPISGHNTLYWYLQNLGQGPELLIRYENEEAVDDSQLPKDRFSAERLKGVDSTLKIQPAELGDSAVYLCASSLEGLAGPETQYFGPGTRLLVL.

This rearrangement joins TRBV20-1 to TRBJ2-1. CDR3 length equals 12 residues. CDR1 and CDR2 (germline): DFQATT, SNEGSKA (reference sequence). CDR3 in amino acids: CSARDLSYEQFF.

The chain employs TRBV5-6 and TRBJ1-1. Germline-derived CDR1 and CDR2 are SGHDT and YYEEEE. The CDR3 sequence is 14 residues long. The CDR3 sequence is CASSLGLDAAEAFF.

The chain carries TRBV19 and TRBJ2-1; TCRdb proposes TRBD2, but this gene call is untestable without DNA. Germline assignment: CDR1 LNHDA and CDR2 SQIVND (reference sequence). The CDR3 length is 14 residues. CDR3 loop: CASSITEGRDEQFF.

The genes are TRBV12-3 or TRBV12-4 and TRBJ2-3; TCRdb gives TRBD2 as the D gene, but with no DNA this cannot be confirmed. The CDR3 is 15 residues long. CDR3 amino acids: CASSSASGLTDTQYF.

The chain uses TRBV6-1 and TRBJ1-1; the TCRdb D gene call, TRBD1, has no DNA to confirm it. This CDR3 comprises 13 residues. Germline CDR1 is MNHNS and CDR2 is SASEGT. The chain's CDR3 is CASRKVTASEAFF.

The chain carries TRBV7-9 and TRBJ2-1. Germline CDR1 reads SEHNR; CDR2 reads FQNEAQ (reference sequence). This CDR3 contains 13 residues. The CDR3 loop reads CASSPELHLEQFF.

The chain carries TRBV12-3 or TRBV12-4 and TRBJ2-1; TCRdb calls TRBD2, which cannot be checked without DNA. The CDR3 runs to 16 residues. The CDR3 sequence is CASSFGPTSGSFEQFF.

CDR3 residues: CASSLMGQANTEAFF. The V gene is TRBV4-1, the J gene TRBJ1-1; TCRdb calls TRBD1, which cannot be checked without DNA. CDR1 is MGHRA, CDR2 YSYEKL, per germline. The CDR3 length is 15 residues.